Below, 19 T cell receptor beta chains from the same sample are listed, as sequenced in a study of blood T cell repertoires in COVID-19. Using immunoSEQ multiplex PCR, the repertoire was profiled, and TCRdb retains in-frame clones only, with some absent. The data show roughly 98,000 clones, with around 94% seen just once and under 7.5% held by the top ten. The specimen was peripheral blood. These receptors all stem from a woman in her fifties or sixties with active COVID-19.

This chain connects TRBV28 to TRBJ2-1; maybe TRBD2 (5 bases). This CDR3 has 14 residues. The V end lost 4 bases, the J end lost 8 bases, and 15 bases lay between the germline ends. Germline CDR1 and CDR2: MDHEN and SYDVKM. The CDR3 DNA reads TGTGCCAGCAGTTCCCAGGCTAGCAGACATGAGCAGTTCTTC. Translated, it gives CASSSQASRHEQFF.

The chain joins TRBV7-9 to TRBJ2-2, with 8 bases that match TRBD1. Trimming at V came to 5 bases and at J to 1 base, leaving 6 bases not matched to a gene. Germline V gene data show CDR1 as SEHNR and CDR2 as FQNEAQ (reference sequence). The CDR3 is 16 residues long. The CDR3 DNA sequence: TGTGCCAGCAGCGCCTGGACAGGGAGGAACACCGGGGAGCTGTTTTTT. This translates into CASSAWTGRNTGELFF.

V gene TRBV6-5 combines with J gene TRBJ1-2; a weak D match, TRBD1 (5 bases). Trimming shortened V by 2 bases and J by 5 bases, and 12 bases separated the two germline ends. CDR1 and CDR2 (germline): MNHEY, SVGAGI. This CDR3 is built from 14 residues. The CDR3 region is CASSYRDLGYGYTF. The DNA for the CDR3 is TGTGCCAGCAGTTACAGGGACTTGGGTTATGGCTACACCTTC.

V gene TRBV7-3 combines with J gene TRBJ2-3; D is unclear. Germline V gene lookup returns CDR1 SGHTA and CDR2 FQGTGA. This CDR3 is 13 amino acids long. The V end lost 3 bases, the J end lost 6 bases, and 10 bases lay between the germline ends. The CDR3 spells CASSFQAGDTQYF. Written as DNA, the CDR3 is TGTGCCAGCAGCTTTCAGGCTGGGGATACGCAGTATTTT.

V usage is TRBV14 and J usage is TRBJ1-2; maybe TRBD1 (6 bases). The V end was cut by 5 bases, the J end by 2 bases, with 12 bases between. Per the germline V gene, CDR1 is SGHDN and CDR2 is FVKESK. The CDR3 covers 14 residues. CDR3 region: CASSTTGPNYGYTF. In DNA form, the CDR3 reads TGTGCCAGCAGCACCACAGGGCCCAACTATGGCTACACCTTC.

The V and J genes are TRBV6-5 and TRBJ1-2; 7 bases are a match to TRBD1. V lost 6 bases and J lost 2; bases outside the gene matches: 6. CDR1 is MNHEY and CDR2 is SVGAGI in the germline V gene. This CDR3 comprises 14 residues. CDR3 sequence reads: CASSQAGGNYGYTF. The CDR3 bases are TGTGCCAGCAGCCAAGCAGGGGGAAACTATGGCTACACCTTC.

The V call is TRBV4-1, the J call TRBJ2-1, with TRBD2 identical over 8 bases. The CDR3 totals 17 residues. With 3 bases clipped from V and 3 bases from J, the junction kept 10 bases outside the gene matches. The V gene's germline CDR1 is MGHRA and CDR2 YSYEKL. In DNA, the CDR3 is TGCGCCAGCAGCCATAGCCGGGGGGGGATAATCTACAATGAGCAGTTCTTC. This codes for CASSHSRGGIIYNEQFF.

V gene TRBV7-2 combines with J gene TRBJ2-1; 10 bases are shared with TRBD1. The CDR3 contains 12 residues. Germline-derived CDR1 and CDR2 are SGHTA and FQGNSA. V dropped 9 bases and J dropped 6; count of bases not matched to a gene: 2. In DNA, the CDR3 is TGTGCCAGTCGGACAGGGGGCAATGAGCAGTTCTTC. Its translation: CASRTGGNEQFF.

Comment on this clone: Given a much more abundant clone one base away, this may be a read error. At the DNA level, this CDR3 is encoded by other sequences in the same sample as well. The genes are TRBV4-2 and TRBJ2-1; TRBD2 might be the D (5 bases). CDR3 length: 16 amino acids. Trimming took off 3 bases at V and 2 bases at J, with 14 bases between the two ends. Germline lookup yields CDR1 LGHNA and CDR2 YNFKEQ. CDR3 nucleotides: TGTGCCAGCAGCCATTCAACTAGTGGGCCCTACAATGAGCAGTTCTTC. Amino acid sequence: CASSHSTSGPYNEQFF.

The chain links TRBV28 to TRBJ2-2, with 7 bases that match TRBD1. V shed 2 bases and J 8 bases; nucleotides not matched to a gene: 14. Germline V gene lookup returns CDR1 MDHEN and CDR2 SYDVKM. The CDR3 contains 17 residues. CDR3 in amino acids: CASSLPRGRDFVGELFF. CDR3 nucleotide sequence: TGTGCCAGCAGTTTACCGAGGGGGCGTGATTTTGTGGGGGAGCTGTTTTTT.

V is TRBV3-1 (or the pseudogene TRBV3-2) and J is TRBJ1-2, with TRBD1 as a possible D gene (5 bases). CDR1 is LGHDT and CDR2 is YNNKEL in the germline V gene (reference sequence). Trimming removed 0 bases at V and 7 bases at J, with 15 bases between. The CDR3 spans 15 residues. DNA for the CDR3: TGTGCCAGCAGCCAAGAAACGCTGCGGGGCTTTGGCTACACCTTC. It is translated as CASSQETLRGFGYTF.

The J gene is TRBJ2-5, the V gene TRBV11-3; weak D call: TRBD2 (7 bases). The CDR3 is 13 residues long. CDR1 SGHNT and CDR2 YENEEA come from the germline V gene. The ends were cut back, 3 bases at V and 7 bases at J, with 12 bases in the middle. CDR3 sequence (DNA): TGTGCCAGCAGCTTCACAAGGGGGGGGACCCAGTACTTC. Residues: CASSFTRGGTQYF.

The rearrangement joins TRBV6-5 to TRBJ2-7; the D gene is possibly TRBD1 (6 bases). The V gene lost 7 bases and the J gene lost 5 bases, with 9 bases spanning the gap. This CDR3 spans 11 amino acids. CDR1 MNHEY and CDR2 SVGAGI come from the germline V gene. The CDR3 protein is CASIQGNEQYF. CDR3 nucleotide sequence: TGTGCCAGCATACAGGGCAACGAGCAGTACTTC.

V gene TRBV18 combines with J gene TRBJ2-2; 11 bases line up with TRBD2. CDR3 length: 17 amino acids. J lost 8 bases, V lost 5 bases, and 13 bases had no gene match. CDR1 is KGHSH, CDR2 LQKENI, per germline. In DNA form, the CDR3 reads TGTGCCAGCTCAACTTACACCGGGACTAGCGGATCAGGGGAGCTGTTTTTT. Translated: CASSTYTGTSGSGELFF. The full variable domain, completed using reference TRBV18 and TRBJ2-2, is NAGVMQNPRHLVRRRGQEARLRCSPMKGHSHVYWYRQLPEEGLKFMVYLQKENIIDESGMPKERFSAEFPKEGPSILRIQQVVRGDSAAYFCASSTYTGTSGSGELFFGEGSRLTVL.

The chain uses TRBV25-1 and TRBJ2-3, with TRBD2 matching over 7 bases. Looked up from germline, CDR1 is MGHDK and CDR2 is SYGVNS. The length of the CDR3 is 15 residues. J was trimmed by 2 bases and V by 3 bases; bases with no gene match: 5. CDR3: CASSESGGVTDTQYF. In DNA, the CDR3 is TGTGCCAGCAGTGAGTCGGGGGGAGTCACAGATACGCAGTATTTT.

The chain uses TRBV6-5 and TRBJ1-6; D may be TRBD1 (5 bases). V was shortened by 9 bases and J by 9 bases, with 12 bases between the two germline ends. This CDR3 region has 12 residues. The V gene's germline CDR1 is MNHEY and CDR2 SVGAGI. The CDR3 sequence: CASRGRSSPLHF. The DNA for the CDR3 is TGTGCCAGTAGGGGAAGAAGTTCACCCCTCCACTTT.

This clone was detected only a few times. The J gene is TRBJ1-2, the V gene TRBV2; the D is unclear. Trimming pared 5 bases from V and 1 base from J, leaving 14 bases between. This CDR3 has 15 amino acids. Germline loops: CDR1 SNHLY, CDR2 FYNNEI. For the CDR3, the DNA is TGTGCCAGCAGTCGATTGGGGAGCCTTAACTATGGCTACACCTTC. It codes for CASSRLGSLNYGYTF.

This clone was detected only a few times. In nucleotides, the CDR3 is TGCGCCAGCAGCTTGACAGGGAGAAGTGAAGCTTTCTTT. It encodes CASSLTGRSEAFF. The chain employs TRBV5-1 and TRBJ1-1; D perhaps matches TRBD1 (6 bases). Germline CDR1 reads SGHRS; CDR2 reads YFSETQ. CDR3 length equals 13 residues. Trimming took off 1 base at V and 7 bases at J, with 11 bases between the two ends.

This rearrangement joins TRBV24-1 to TRBJ2-5, with TRBD2 identical over 11 bases. This CDR3 is built from 15 residues. J was trimmed by 0 bases and V by 9 bases; bases with no gene match: 5. Germline V CDR1 and CDR2: KGHDR, SFDVKD. The CDR3, as DNA: TGTGCCACCCAAAGGGGACTAGCGGACCAAGAGACCCAGTACTTC. Its protein is CATQRGLADQETQYF.